A selection of T cell receptor beta chains follows, all from one sample in a study of cytomegalovirus exposure and HLA in healthy donors. Sequencing was performed with immunoSEQ multiplex PCR; in TCRdb, only in-frame clones are kept and a portion is missing. The sample lists over 50,000 clones, around 89% occurring once. The sequencing sample was made of PBMCs. The receptor set was obtained from a man aged 25 to 45 in good health and CMV-seropositive. The conserved cysteine and the conserved F or W are not part of the CDR3 here. The order of the fields is CDR3 protein, D gene, V gene, CDR3 length, J gene. The D gene is left open where the match is weak.

ASSSHWGVTGELF	.	TRBV7-9	13	TRBJ2-2
ASSVGTSGRETQY	TRBD2	TRBV6-5	13	TRBJ2-5
ASSDLAGSYNEQF	TRBD2	TRBV2	13	TRBJ2-1
SVQTTFRQGAHNEQF	TRBD1	TRBV29-1	15	TRBJ2-1
ASSESGAGTEAF	.	TRBV10-1	12	TRBJ1-1
ASSLDQGANTEAF	TRBD1	TRBV6-1	13	TRBJ1-1
ASSRAPAASTDTQY	.	TRBV5-7	14	TRBJ2-3
ASRAASSYNSPLH	.	TRBV2	13	TRBJ1-6
SVPKGGLAGGLNNEQY	TRBD2	TRBV29-1	16	TRBJ2-7
ASTPGTSSYEQY	TRBD2	TRBV6-6	12	TRBJ2-7
ASSLNPGLAGGQMF	TRBD2	TRBV7-2	14	TRBJ2-2
ASSPGQGSVDEQF	TRBD1	TRBV5-6	13	TRBJ2-1
SARLETQY	.	TRBV20-1	8	TRBJ2-5
ASSFQQGRNEKLF	TRBD1	TRBV5-1	13	TRBJ1-4
ASSTLGGMGEQF	TRBD2	TRBV6-5	12	TRBJ2-1
ASSYSGQGRKTV	TRBD1	TRBV6-5	12	TRBJ1-4
ASSLTSGRASGELF	TRBD2	TRBV28	14	TRBJ2-2
AWSHPDRGRGEAF	TRBD1	TRBV30	13	TRBJ1-1
ASSARTGDLHYGYT	TRBD1	TRBV9	14	TRBJ1-2
ASSSGTGLGEQF	TRBD1	TRBV7-3	12	TRBJ2-1
ASLREGFNYGYT	.	TRBV27	12	TRBJ1-2
ASSPPGLAEKGTGELF	TRBD2	TRBV11-2	16	TRBJ2-2
ASSFLAPTDTQY	.	TRBV27	12	TRBJ2-3
ASSPAWEGKYEQY	TRBD2	TRBV19	13	TRBJ2-7